The rows below give T cell receptor beta chains drawn from one sample of a study of PD-1 blockade in classical Hodgkin lymphoma. Method: immunoSEQ multiplex PCR; TCRdb's copy keeps in-frame clones and lacks some. There are about 21,000 clones in the sample; about 94% occur only once, and approximately 5% lies in the top ten. The material sequenced was peripheral blood mononuclear cells (PBMCs). The receptors come from a human donor with classical Hodgkin lymphoma. CDR3s include the opening cysteine and the closing phenylalanine or tryptophan. D genes are given only for firm matches. Clone size appears in some rows only: once, few, many, or a class for an expanded clone.

j_call,v_call,clone_size,d_call,cdr3_nt,cdr3_aa
TRBJ2-1,TRBV7-3,NA,TRBD1,TGTGCCAGCAGCTTAAGCCCCCAGGGGGACAATGAGCAGTTCTTC,CASSLSPQGDNEQFF
TRBJ2-3,TRBV7-9,NA,NA,TGTGCCAGCAGCCCGACGCAGGCTACAGATACGCAGTATTTT,CASSPTQATDTQYF
TRBJ2-7,TRBV18,NA,NA,TGTGCCAGCTCACCTTGGGGGGACGAGCAGTACTTC,CASSPWGDEQYF
TRBJ2-3,TRBV10-3,NA,TRBD1,TGTGCCATCAGTCCTGGACAGGGGGGTTCTATCGATACGCAGTATTTT,CAISPGQGGSIDTQYF
TRBJ2-5,TRBV2,NA,TRBD2,TGTGCCAGCAGTGAAGGGCGGGGGCAAGAGACCCAGTACTTC,CASSEGRGQETQYF
TRBJ1-6,TRBV11-2,NA,TRBD1,TGTGCCAGCAGCCCGGACAGGTATAATTCACCCCTCCACTTT,CASSPDRYNSPLHF
TRBJ2-5,TRBV5-4,NA,TRBD2,TGTGCCAGCAGCTTAGGCGGGGGGGCCGACGAGACCCAGTACTTC,CASSLGGGADETQYF
TRBJ2-7,TRBV20-1,NA,NA,TGCAGTCCAGGGAGCTCCTACGAGCAGTACTTC,CSPGSSYEQYF
TRBJ2-7,TRBV27,NA,NA,TGTGCCAGCAGTTTCGGTTCAGGCTACGAGCAGTACTTC,CASSFGSGYEQYF
TRBJ2-1,TRBV5-4,NA,NA,TGTGCCAGCAGCCCCAGAGGGGGACTACACTACAATGAGCAGTTCTTC,CASSPRGGLHYNEQFF
TRBJ2-6,TRBV9,NA,NA,TGTGCCAGCAGCGCAGCTCAAAAAAACAAGAAAACACTGTCCTCTGGGGCCAACGTCCTGACTTTC,CASSAAQKNKKTLSSGANVLTF
TRBJ2-3,TRBV9,NA,NA,TGTGCCAGCAGCGTAGGGGCAGGGAGCACAGATACGCAGTATTTT,CASSVGAGSTDTQYF
TRBJ2-5,TRBV7-2,once,TRBD2,TGTGCCAGCAGCTTAGTAGCGGGGCCGGGTGAGACCCAGTACTTC,CASSLVAGPGETQYF